The present T cell receptor (beta chain) was sequenced within a study of T cells after yellow fever vaccination. In the study overall: Some fractions had low cell numbers, and these were prepared with SMART-Seq v4 Ultra Low Input.

This clonotype was detected ten times or more. Antigen unknown. Study results and caveats: Most clones from primary vaccination resurfaced after the booster (approximately 97% CD4, about 91% CD8). Repertoires sorted by FACS could include abundant clonotypes that are contaminants from the bulk population.

Production of TCR cDNA was by 5'RACE template switching, which also added a universal primer site and UMIs. One entry per CDR3 protein, called by TCRdb with MiXCR from the 5' RACE reads. Of some 300,000 distinct CDR3 sequences in the sample, roughly 4% are singletons; the top ten hold around 22%. Sample: PBMCs, taken on the day of the yellow fever booster vaccination. The origin of this receptor is a man between 18 and 35 years old who received the YFV17D yellow fever vaccine.

CDR3 sequence: CASSQGGVLQWGYTF. For the CDR3, the DNA is TGCGCCAGCAGCCAAGGGGGCGTTCTGCAGTGGGGCTACACCTTC. The chain uses TRBV4-3 and TRBJ1-2; D might be TRBD1 (5 bases). The CDR3 is 15 residues long. Per the germline V gene, CDR1 is LGHNA and CDR2 is YSLEER. Trimming pared 1 base from V and 8 bases from J, leaving 17 bases between.